This T cell receptor (beta chain) was sequenced in a study of blood T cells in healthy people across ages. For the second PCR, which ran for about 7 to 11 cycles, a sample-barcoded 5' primer and a J-beta primer mix were used. A tag from a template-switch adaptor with 12 random nucleotides marked each cDNA molecule. Paired-end reads containing CDR3 totaled no fewer than 3 million for each sample. In TCRdb, the 5' RACE reads were re-called with MiXCR into one record per CDR3 protein. The data contain about 1,400,000 distinct CDR3 sequences, 35% to 45% of them singletons. This CDR3 has 15 residues. Losses at the gene ends were 1 base for V and 4 bases for J; bases not matched to a gene: 3. Germline CDR1 reads SGHTA; CDR2 reads FQGNSA. Sample donors were healthy Caucasian individuals that came from Russia, aged roughly 6 to 100. Collection of about 9.4 milliliters of peripheral blood was performed for each donor.

This receptor was identified in a young woman in good health. The sample taken for sequencing was blood. The chain couples TRBV7-2 to TRBJ2-2, with 7 positions matching TRBD2. The CDR3 sequence: CASSLGRGSTGELFF. CDR3 nucleotide sequence: TGTGCCAGCAGCTTAGGGCGGGGGAGCACCGGGGAGCTGTTTTTT.